The clone carrying this T cell receptor (beta chain) was detected many times. Its antigen is unidentified. This record belongs to a study of T cells in Graves' hyperthyroidism and ophthalmopathy. General study results and limits: Onset of ophthalmopathy came a median approximately 6.8 months after the model predicted it. By a 13 V-J model, ophthalmopathy was set apart from stable hyperthyroidism. In the blood, most expanded thyroid clonotypes above 0.001 appeared as well.

The CDR3 is 14 residues long. The V gene's germline CDR1 is MNHNS and CDR2 SASEGT. Deletions cut 6 bases from V and 7 bases from J, with 19 bases between. Used for diagnoses were clinical symptoms, serum thyroxine and TRAb, thyroid ultrasound and orbital computed tomography. TCR beta CDR3 region amplification was performed from RNA transcripts. RT-PCR in the first round (using the HTBI primer set) targeted the TCR CDR3. TCRdb recomputed calls from the multiplex PCR reads with MiXCR, one row per CDR3 protein. This table holds approximately 410,000 distinct CDR3 sequences, 14% to 15% found once. The sample was blood. The chain joins TRBV6-1 to TRBJ2-7; possible D gene TRBD2, 5 bases. The sequence came from a man aged 18 to 29 with Graves' ophthalmopathy. The CDR3 bases are TGTGCCAGCAGGTATCGCGTACAAGGAGGTGAGCAGTACTTC. It specifies CASRYRVQGGEQYF.